Listed below are T cell receptor beta chains from one sample, sequenced in a study of blood T cell repertoires in COVID-19. Using immunoSEQ multiplex PCR, the repertoire was profiled, and TCRdb retains in-frame clones only, with some absent. The top ten clones hold 15% to 20% of a sample with over 55,000 clones, roughly 85% of them seen once. What was sequenced was peripheral blood. Every receptor here comes from a woman of 80 years or more with acute or convalescent COVID-19. Both conserved end residues are part of each CDR3. A D gene is named only where the DNA matches it firmly.

TRBJ1-3,TRBD1,TRBV5-1,CASSPRGDAGNTIYF
TRBJ2-3,-,TRBV5-5,CASGNQGTDTQYF
TRBJ1-6,-,TRBV19,CASSQGSDNSPLHF
TRBJ1-1,-,TRBV19,CASSIDAGRSTEAFF
TRBJ2-1,TRBD2,TRBV27,CASRKTPSGGRNEQFF
TRBJ1-5,-,TRBV4-1,CASSQARQLGQPQHF
TRBJ2-5,TRBD2,TRBV7-2,CASSSHSGAGETQYF
TRBJ1-4,-,TRBV7-9,CASSLGDTPNEKLFF
TRBJ2-7,-,TRBV5-1,CASSNGGAGEQYF
TRBJ2-1,-,TRBV27,CASSFNEAPYNEQFF
TRBJ1-1,-,TRBV20-1,CSAPSVPEAFF
TRBJ2-1,-,TRBV20-1,CSASRTHEQFF
TRBJ1-3,-,TRBV7-2,CASSPAGGSTIYF
TRBJ2-1,TRBD2,TRBV5-1,CASSLRLAGVREQFF
TRBJ2-7,-,TRBV7-9,CASSSFRDTFYEQYF
TRBJ2-7,-,TRBV7-2,CASSLQAHYEQYF
TRBJ2-1,-,TRBV7-2,CASSYTQAGYEQFF
TRBJ1-5,-,TRBV6-5,CAVSFQSNQPQHF
TRBJ1-1,-,TRBV10-2,CASSVRGLTEAFF
TRBJ1-4,TRBD1,TRBV30,CAWSMDRAGEKLFF
TRBJ1-5,-,TRBV7-2,CASSLYGFSNQPQHF
TRBJ1-1,-,TRBV2,CASSEGGTEAFF
TRBJ2-7,-,TRBV29-1,CSVRQAGYEQYF
TRBJ2-7,-,TRBV6-1,CASSEPTGSPYEQYF
TRBJ2-3,-,TRBV5-1,CASSFAGVDFFASTDTQYF
TRBJ2-2,-,TRBV30,CAWSHLNTGELFF
TRBJ2-5,TRBD2,TRBV30,CAWSGQLAGKTQYF
TRBJ1-1,-,TRBV28,CASSAQGSLSIF
TRBJ2-5,TRBD1,TRBV6-5,CASTMGQARGETQYF
TRBJ1-2,TRBD1,TRBV28,CASSFRGRGLYGYTF
TRBJ2-6,TRBD2,TRBV28,CASSLNQRGGFSGANVLTF
TRBJ2-6,-,TRBV19,CASSIMGTGANVLTF